This TCR beta chain was captured by sequencing in a study of T cell repertoires in cytomegalovirus infection. The overall study: Matching HLA type and CMV infection were both indicated by public TCR beta signatures. General study results and limits: Based on cumulative public TCR beta family frequency, carriers of CMV plus the relevant HLA were identified. In two of eight donors, the top clonotype was HLA-C-restricted CMV-specific.

Germline-derived CDR1 and CDR2 are MNHEY and SMNVEV (reference sequence). The CDR3 sequence is 14 residues long. Losses at the gene ends were 5 bases for V and 7 bases for J; bases not matched to a gene: 8. MiXCR, run by TCRdb on the reads, gives a single entry per CDR3 protein. The profile shows around 360,000 distinct CDR3 sequences, 34% of them singletons. This clonotype was observed once. The target antigen is unknown. The sequence was obtained from a human donor in good health (CMV status not recorded). Some clones in this sample may be carry-over from other donors' samples. Source: cultured PBMCs, taken from culture after CMV antigen stimulation. This chain connects TRBV27 to TRBJ2-5, with TRBD2 identical over 9 bases. The CDR3 nucleotides read TGTGCCAGCAGTGTAACTAGCGGGTGGGGGACCCAGTACTTC. Its translation is CASSVTSGWGTQYF.